This is a list of T cell receptor beta chains from one sample in a study of blood T cell repertoires in COVID-19. Sequenced by immunoSEQ multiplex PCR; TCRdb stores in-frame clones only, minus some. The repertoire holds around 200,000 clones, more than 60% seen once, with over 10% in the top ten. Sequencing used peripheral blood. These receptors all come from a woman aged 50 to 60 with acute or convalescent COVID-19. The CDR3 runs from the conserved cysteine through the conserved F or W. The D gene is left open where the match is weak. Clone size is not always given. Where it is, it says once, few, many or a class for expanded clones.

abundance: -; len: 16; j_gene: TRBJ2-3; d_gene: -; v_gene: TRBV27; CDR3nt: TGTGCCAGCAGTTCTATGGGCAGGGGCCTCACAGATACGCAGTATTTT; CDR3aa: CASSSMGRGLTDTQYF
abundance: -; len: 14; j_gene: TRBJ2-3; d_gene: TRBD1; v_gene: TRBV5-1; CDR3nt: TGCGCCAGCAGCCCCGGACAGGGGACAGATACGCAGTATTTT; CDR3aa: CASSPGQGTDTQYF
abundance: -; len: 13; j_gene: TRBJ1-5; d_gene: -; v_gene: TRBV30; CDR3nt: TGTGCCTGGACAACCGGAGCTGATCAGCCCCAGCATTTT; CDR3aa: CAWTTGADQPQHF
abundance: -; len: 17; j_gene: TRBJ1-1; d_gene: -; v_gene: TRBV5-1; CDR3nt: TGCGCCAGCTCCCTTCGGGGGGCGGCCGCCATGAACACTGAAGCTTTCTTT; CDR3aa: CASSLRGAAAMNTEAFF
abundance: -; len: 13; j_gene: TRBJ1-1; d_gene: -; v_gene: TRBV5-1; CDR3nt: TGCGCCAGCAGCTTGTTGGGGGGCACTGAAGCTTTCTTT; CDR3aa: CASSLLGGTEAFF
abundance: once; len: 17; j_gene: TRBJ1-6; d_gene: -; v_gene: TRBV3-1/TRBV3-2; CDR3nt: TGTGCCAGCAGCCAAGATATATGGACAGAGCCCCAGAGACCCCTCCACTTT; CDR3aa: CASSQDIWTEPQRPLHF
abundance: -; len: 11; j_gene: TRBJ2-1; d_gene: -; v_gene: TRBV3-1/TRBV3-2; CDR3nt: TGTGCCAGCAGCCAAGCTATTGAGCAGTTCTTC; CDR3aa: CASSQAIEQFF
abundance: medium-sized; len: 18; j_gene: TRBJ1-4; d_gene: TRBD1; v_gene: TRBV11-2; CDR3nt: TGTGCCAGCAGCTTAGTGGCAGGGGGCAGCGCAACTAATGAAAAACTGTTTTTT; CDR3aa: CASSLVAGGSATNEKLFF
abundance: -; len: 14; j_gene: TRBJ2-7; d_gene: -; v_gene: TRBV6-5; CDR3nt: TGTGCCAGCCGTAGGCAAGCCCAAGGGGCCGAGCAGTACTTC; CDR3aa: CASRRQAQGAEQYF
abundance: -; len: 14; j_gene: TRBJ1-5; d_gene: -; v_gene: TRBV2; CDR3nt: TGTGCCAGTAGTAAAACAGGCCTCCGCGAGCCCCAGCATTTT; CDR3aa: CASSKTGLREPQHF
abundance: once; len: 13; j_gene: TRBJ1-1; d_gene: -; v_gene: TRBV6-5; CDR3nt: TGTGCCAGCAGTTACTCGCAGGCCACTGAAGCTTTCTTT; CDR3aa: CASSYSQATEAFF
abundance: few; len: 14; j_gene: TRBJ2-1; d_gene: TRBD2; v_gene: TRBV10-1; CDR3nt: TGCGCCAGCTCCACTAGCGGGAGGGACAATGAGCAGTTCTTC; CDR3aa: CASSTSGRDNEQFF
abundance: -; len: 16; j_gene: TRBJ2-3; d_gene: TRBD2; v_gene: TRBV18; CDR3nt: TGTGCCAGCTCACCAACAGCGGGGGAGTTCACAGATACGCAGTATTTT; CDR3aa: CASSPTAGEFTDTQYF
abundance: -; len: 13; j_gene: TRBJ2-7; d_gene: -; v_gene: TRBV18; CDR3nt: TGTGCCAGCTCACCATACCAGGGCTACGAGCAGTACTTC; CDR3aa: CASSPYQGYEQYF
abundance: -; len: 13; j_gene: TRBJ1-1; d_gene: TRBD1; v_gene: TRBV6-4; CDR3nt: TGTGCCAGCAGCGTCGACAGGGGCACTGAAGCTTTCTTT; CDR3aa: CASSVDRGTEAFF
abundance: -; len: 14; j_gene: TRBJ2-5; d_gene: -; v_gene: TRBV18; CDR3nt: TGTGCCAGCTCACAGGGACAAGCCCAAGAGACCCAGTACTTC; CDR3aa: CASSQGQAQETQYF
abundance: -; len: 15; j_gene: TRBJ2-1; d_gene: -; v_gene: TRBV30; CDR3nt: TGTGCCTGGATGATACGGAGAATCTCCTACAATGAGCAGTTCTTC; CDR3aa: CAWMIRRISYNEQFF
abundance: -; len: 15; j_gene: TRBJ2-7; d_gene: -; v_gene: TRBV5-1; CDR3nt: TGCGCCAGCAGCTTAAGTAGGAGAGGGCCCTACGAGCAGTACTTC; CDR3aa: CASSLSRRGPYEQYF
abundance: -; len: 16; j_gene: TRBJ2-6; d_gene: -; v_gene: TRBV7-9; CDR3nt: TGTGCCAGCACCCCCATGGGGGCTGCTGGGGCCAACGTCCTGACTTTC; CDR3aa: CASTPMGAAGANVLTF
abundance: -; len: 13; j_gene: TRBJ2-4; d_gene: -; v_gene: TRBV28; CDR3nt: TGTGCCAGCCTACAGTCGGCCAAAAACATTCAGTACTTC; CDR3aa: CASLQSAKNIQYF
abundance: -; len: 18; j_gene: TRBJ1-1; d_gene: -; v_gene: TRBV4-3; CDR3nt: TGCGCCAGCAGCCAAGATTTAGTAATAGGGCAGGGGAACACTGAAGCTTTCTTT; CDR3aa: CASSQDLVIGQGNTEAFF
abundance: -; len: 15; j_gene: TRBJ2-6; d_gene: -; v_gene: TRBV19; CDR3nt: TGTGCCAGTAGTCCCTGGCACTCTGGGGCCAACGTCCTGACTTTC; CDR3aa: CASSPWHSGANVLTF
abundance: -; len: 15; j_gene: TRBJ1-1; d_gene: -; v_gene: TRBV19; CDR3nt: TGTGCCAGTCAGATCGACAGATATGGGAACACTGAAGCTTTCTTT; CDR3aa: CASQIDRYGNTEAFF
abundance: -; len: 16; j_gene: TRBJ1-3; d_gene: -; v_gene: TRBV7-7; CDR3nt: TGTGCTAGCAGCCCCGGAGCCAGGGGAGATGGAAACACCATATATTTT; CDR3aa: CASSPGARGDGNTIYF
abundance: -; len: 20; j_gene: TRBJ2-2; d_gene: TRBD2; v_gene: TRBV5-5; CDR3nt: TGTGCCAGCAGCTTGGAACGGGCTAGCGGGGGAAACCCAAACACCGGGGAGCTGTTTTTT; CDR3aa: CASSLERASGGNPNTGELFF
abundance: -; len: 20; j_gene: TRBJ1-1; d_gene: -; v_gene: TRBV6-1; CDR3nt: TGTGCCAGCAGTGAAGTGGCCTCAGGTATACGGCAGGTTGGGAACACTGAAGCTTTCTTT; CDR3aa: CASSEVASGIRQVGNTEAFF
abundance: -; len: 14; j_gene: TRBJ2-3; d_gene: TRBD1; v_gene: TRBV9; CDR3nt: TGTGCCAGCAGCGTAGTACAGGGGGCAGATACGCAGTATTTT; CDR3aa: CASSVVQGADTQYF
abundance: -; len: 17; j_gene: TRBJ2-1; d_gene: TRBD2; v_gene: TRBV19; CDR3nt: TGTGCCAGTAGTATGCAAACTAGCGGGAGGGCCTCATTTGAGCAGTTCTTC; CDR3aa: CASSMQTSGRASFEQFF
abundance: -; len: 15; j_gene: TRBJ2-7; d_gene: -; v_gene: TRBV27; CDR3nt: TGTGCCAGCAGTTCCCGACAGGTAGGGGAATACGAGCAGTACTTC; CDR3aa: CASSSRQVGEYEQYF
abundance: -; len: 18; j_gene: TRBJ2-2; d_gene: -; v_gene: TRBV19; CDR3nt: TGTGCCAGTAGTATAGATAGGATGGGCAGGGAGAACACCGGGGAGCTGTTTTTT; CDR3aa: CASSIDRMGRENTGELFF
abundance: few; len: 14; j_gene: TRBJ2-1; d_gene: TRBD2; v_gene: TRBV28; CDR3nt: TGTGCCAGCGCTACTAGCGTATCCTACAATGAGCAGTTCTTC; CDR3aa: CASATSVSYNEQFF
abundance: few; len: 15; j_gene: TRBJ1-1; d_gene: TRBD1; v_gene: TRBV9; CDR3nt: TGTGCCAGCAGCCCCCGGATAACAGGGGTTGCTGAAGCTTTCTTT; CDR3aa: CASSPRITGVAEAFF
abundance: -; len: 15; j_gene: TRBJ1-5; d_gene: -; v_gene: TRBV7-2; CDR3nt: TGTGCCAGCAGTTTCAGTGGGGGCGGCAATCAGCCCCAGCATTTT; CDR3aa: CASSFSGGGNQPQHF
abundance: -; len: 16; j_gene: TRBJ1-1; d_gene: TRBD1; v_gene: TRBV19; CDR3nt: TGTGCCAGTAGTAGAACAGACAGGGTCGGGAACACTGAAGCTTTCTTT; CDR3aa: CASSRTDRVGNTEAFF
abundance: -; len: 16; j_gene: TRBJ1-5; d_gene: -; v_gene: TRBV5-1; CDR3nt: TGCGCCAGCAGCCCCACAGGGTTGAATAGCAATCAGCCCCAGCATTTT; CDR3aa: CASSPTGLNSNQPQHF
abundance: -; len: 15; j_gene: TRBJ1-4; d_gene: TRBD1; v_gene: TRBV7-9; CDR3nt: TGTGCCAGCAGCCCCGGCAGGACAGGGGGGGAAAAACTGTTTTTT; CDR3aa: CASSPGRTGGEKLFF
abundance: -; len: 13; j_gene: TRBJ2-7; d_gene: -; v_gene: TRBV5-5; CDR3nt: TGTGCCAGCAGCTTGGGCGACTACTACGAGCAGTACTTC; CDR3aa: CASSLGDYYEQYF
abundance: -; len: 15; j_gene: TRBJ2-3; d_gene: -; v_gene: TRBV5-6; CDR3nt: TGTGCCAGCAGCTTGATTGGGAGAAGCACAGATACGCAGTATTTT; CDR3aa: CASSLIGRSTDTQYF
abundance: -; len: 13; j_gene: TRBJ1-5; d_gene: TRBD1; v_gene: TRBV6-2/TRBV6-3; CDR3nt: TGTGCCAGCAGTTGGACAGGAAATCAGCCCCAGCATTTT; CDR3aa: CASSWTGNQPQHF
abundance: once; len: 13; j_gene: TRBJ2-7; d_gene: TRBD2; v_gene: TRBV7-2; CDR3nt: TGTGCCAGCAGTATAAGCGGGGGATACGAGCAGTACTTC; CDR3aa: CASSISGGYEQYF
abundance: -; len: 16; j_gene: TRBJ2-3; d_gene: TRBD1; v_gene: TRBV29-1; CDR3nt: TGCAGCGTTGCGCTCATTGGGCAGGGGGCCACAGATACGCAGTATTTT; CDR3aa: CSVALIGQGATDTQYF
abundance: -; len: 14; j_gene: TRBJ2-1; d_gene: -; v_gene: TRBV19; CDR3nt: TGTGCCAGTCGCGAGACTAGTGTTGGGGCTGAGCAGTTCTTC; CDR3aa: CASRETSVGAEQFF
abundance: -; len: 14; j_gene: TRBJ2-1; d_gene: -; v_gene: TRBV24-1; CDR3nt: TGTGCCACCTGCCGGTCCCGGAGGAGTAATGAGCAGTTCTTC; CDR3aa: CATCRSRRSNEQFF
abundance: -; len: 14; j_gene: TRBJ2-1; d_gene: TRBD2; v_gene: TRBV20-1; CDR3nt: TGCAGTGCTAGTCCTAGCGGGAGTAAGAATGAGCAGTTCTTC; CDR3aa: CSASPSGSKNEQFF
abundance: few; len: 13; j_gene: TRBJ1-1; d_gene: -; v_gene: TRBV24-1; CDR3nt: TGTGCCACCAGTCAGGACAAGAACACTGAAGCTTTCTTT; CDR3aa: CATSQDKNTEAFF
abundance: few; len: 12; j_gene: TRBJ1-6; d_gene: -; v_gene: TRBV6-5; CDR3nt: TGTGCCAGCGGGGGAGGGGCTTCACCCCTCCACTTT; CDR3aa: CASGGGASPLHF
abundance: -; len: 15; j_gene: TRBJ1-5; d_gene: -; v_gene: TRBV19; CDR3nt: TGTGCCAGTAGTCTCAACAGGGCAGGCAATCAGCCCCAGCATTTT; CDR3aa: CASSLNRAGNQPQHF
abundance: -; len: 14; j_gene: TRBJ1-2; d_gene: TRBD1; v_gene: TRBV18; CDR3nt: TGTGCCAGCTCACCGGCGGACAGGCCGGGTGGCTACACCTTC; CDR3aa: CASSPADRPGGYTF